Included here is one TCR beta chain sequence, with context. The antigen remains unidentified. The record originates from a study of cytomegalovirus exposure and HLA in healthy donors. Regarding the study as a whole: There were 150 to 200 TCR beta chains listed as cytomegalovirus-associated. In a later analysis, TCR beta V- and J-gene trimming showed a link to a missense DCLRE1C variant. Some V segments, TRBV6-2 and TRBV6-3 among them, were indistinguishable and were therefore excluded.

PCR amplification relied on 60 Vbeta primers (plus 13 Jbeta primers). Generated by immunoSEQ multiplex PCR, the TCRdb table keeps only in-frame clones and is missing some. The data show roughly 70,000 clones, over 70% seen once. V was cut by 5 bases and J by 3 bases, with 11 bases left in between. Germline V gene data show CDR1 as MDHEN and CDR2 as SYDVKM. CDR3 size: 13 residues. The chain recombines TRBV28 with TRBJ2-7; TRBD1 might be the D (6 bases). Input material: PBMCs. The receptor's source is a human donor in good health. The CDR3 nucleotides are TGTGCCAGCAGTCCTACAGGGAACTACGAGCAGTACTTC. Its protein product is CASSPTGNYEQYF.